The clone carrying this T cell receptor beta chain has more than one count but fewer than ten. Carrying unique molecular identifiers, the cDNA also gained a universal primer site through template switching. MiXCR, applied by TCRdb to the 5' RACE reads, yields one record per CDR3 protein. The table lists roughly 1.6 million distinct CDR3 sequences, under 35% of them singletons. These data originate in a study of identical twins. The germline gives CDR1 SNHLY, CDR2 FYNNEI. J gave up 6 bases and V 2 bases, and 10 bases lay outside the gene matches. The length of the CDR3 is 15 residues. The genes are TRBV2 and TRBJ2-7; 7 positions match TRBD2. Input material: cord blood. This clonotype was sampled from a newborn girl in good health. CDR3 nucleotides: TGTGCCAGCAGTGAATCGGAGCGGGAAGTGGTCGAGCAGTACTTC. This codes for CASSESEREVVEQYF.